These T cell receptor beta chains were read from a single sample in a study of T-cell memory formation after mild COVID-19. TCRdb recomputed calls from the 5' RACE reads with MiXCR, one row per CDR3 protein. The table records hundreds of thousands of distinct CDR3 sequences, about an eighth of them present only once. Sequencing was done on a sample of PBMCs or a T cell subset sorted from them (not recorded which). These TCRs come from a man between 18 and 29 years old who had mild COVID-19 (a few samples of this study predate the infection). Cell type and time point are not known. Each CDR3 is given with its conserved first and last residue. Each record gives: V gene, J gene, D gene, clone size, CDR3 DNA, CDR3 protein. A D gene is named only where the DNA matches it firmly. Clone size is given for some rows only: seen once, a few or many times, or a class if the clone is expanded.

>TRBV7-2|TRBJ1-2|.|many
TGTGCCAGCAGCTTAGGAGGCAGCAGGGGCTACACCTTC
CASSLGGSRGYTF
>TRBV6-6|TRBJ2-1|.|.
TGTGCCAGCAGTTACTCCCGCGTTGGGCTTGAGCAGTTCTTC
CASSYSRVGLEQFF
>TRBV24-1|TRBJ1-1|TRBD1|.
TGTGCCACCAGCGTATCGACAGGGAGGACTGAAGCTTTCTTT
CATSVSTGRTEAFF
>TRBV25-1|TRBJ2-5|TRBD1|few
TGTGCCAGCAGCGGGACAGGGGCCCTAAAGACCCAGTACTTC
CASSGTGALKTQYF
>TRBV6-5|TRBJ2-3|TRBD2|.
TGTGCCAGCAACATGGGACTAGCGGCATCCACAGATACGCAGTATTTT
CASNMGLAASTDTQYF
>TRBV7-2|TRBJ1-1|.|.
TGTGCCAGCAGCCTCTCACCCCATAACACTGAAGCTTTCTTT
CASSLSPHNTEAFF
>TRBV7-9|TRBJ2-1|.|few
TGTGCCAGCAGCCGCGGGACACAGCAATACAATGAGCAGTTCTTC
CASSRGTQQYNEQFF
>TRBV5-1|TRBJ2-7|.|few
TGCGCCAGCAGCTTGCAAACCAGGCCTGGCTACGAGCAGTACTTC
CASSLQTRPGYEQYF
>TRBV20-1|TRBJ1-5|.|.
TGCAGTGCCCTAATTGTAGGAAATCAGCCCCAGCATTTT
CSALIVGNQPQHF
>TRBV18|TRBJ2-1|TRBD1|few
TGTGCCAGCTCACCACGACAGGGAGACAATGAGCAGTTCTTC
CASSPRQGDNEQFF
>TRBV2|TRBJ2-6|.|.
TGTGCCAGCAGTTTACACAGGTCTCCCGGGGCCAACGTCCTGACTTTC
CASSLHRSPGANVLTF
>TRBV6-6|TRBJ1-3|.|many
TGTGCCAGCAGGCCGGGACACTCTGGAAACACCATATATTTT
CASRPGHSGNTIYF
>TRBV5-1|TRBJ2-1|TRBD2|few
TGCGCCAGCAGCTTGGAACCCCCTAGCGGGGTGCACAATGAGCAGTTCTTC
CASSLEPPSGVHNEQFF
>TRBV4-3|TRBJ2-3|.|few
TGCGCCAGCAGCCAAGATAGGACTATAGCCACAGATACGCAGTATTTT
CASSQDRTIATDTQYF
>TRBV12-3/TRBV12-4|TRBJ2-2|TRBD1|many
TGTGCCAGCAGTCCATGGGGACAGGTGAACACCGGGGAGCTGTTTTTT
CASSPWGQVNTGELFF
>TRBV30|TRBJ2-7|.|.
TGTGCCTGGATGGCGGGACAGCTCTACGAGCAGTACTTC
CAWMAGQLYEQYF
>TRBV4-1|TRBJ1-5|.|.
TGCGCCAGCAGCCAGGGCATAGGGTATAGCAATCAGCCCCAGCATTTT
CASSQGIGYSNQPQHF
>TRBV5-1|TRBJ2-6|.|.
TGCGCCAGCCTGGAGTCCAACGTCCTGACTTTC
CASLESNVLTF
>TRBV29-1|TRBJ2-3|.|many
TGCAGCGCCGAACGGCCTTCGCAGACGCAGTATTTT
CSAERPSQTQYF
>TRBV5-1|TRBJ1-1|.|many
TGCGCCAGCGGGCCGTTGAACAGTCCAGCTTTCTTT
CASGPLNSPAFF
>TRBV9|TRBJ2-5|TRBD2|many
TGTGCCAGCAGCCCCTATAGCGGGGGGCCAGGAGAGACCCAGTACTTC
CASSPYSGGPGETQYF
>TRBV4-1|TRBJ1-1|.|few
TGCGCCAGCAGCCAAGCTGGGTCGACTGAAGCTTTCTTT
CASSQAGSTEAFF
>TRBV6-4|TRBJ2-2|TRBD2|few
TGTGCCAGCGGCGGGAGAAACACCGGGGAGCTGTTTTTT
CASGGRNTGELFF
>TRBV14|TRBJ2-1|.|.
TGTGCCAGCAGCCAGGCTTTATCCAATGAGCAGTTCTTC
CASSQALSNEQFF
>TRBV20-1|TRBJ1-1|.|.
TGCAGTGCTAGGGAGGACACTTACACTGAAGCTTTCTTT
CSAREDTYTEAFF
>TRBV29-1|TRBJ2-1|.|few
TGCAGCGTTGAAGTCGTGGGGGAACATATGAATGAGCAGTTCTTC
CSVEVVGEHMNEQFF
>TRBV4-3|TRBJ2-3|.|few
TGCGCCAGCCGGAATAGCGGACATAGCACAGATACGCAGTATTTT
CASRNSGHSTDTQYF
>TRBV4-2|TRBJ2-5|TRBD2|.
TGTGCCAGCAGCCTGGACCCGGCTAGCGGGCACCAAGAGACCCAGTACTTC
CASSLDPASGHQETQYF
>TRBV25-1|TRBJ1-1|.|many
TGTGCCAGCAGGTGGGGATACACTGAAGCTTTCTTT
CASRWGYTEAFF
>TRBV29-1|TRBJ2-5|TRBD1|.
TGCAGCGTTGAAGACAGGGGGTACCAAGAGACCCAGTACTTC
CSVEDRGYQETQYF
>TRBV7-2|TRBJ2-1|TRBD2|many
TGTGCCAGCAGCCTCACCCCTTCTAGCGGGGGTCTAAATGAGCAGTTCTTC
CASSLTPSSGGLNEQFF
>TRBV5-1|TRBJ2-1|.|many
TGCGCCAGCAGCCCCTGGCGGGGACGAAATGAGCAGTTCTTC
CASSPWRGRNEQFF
>TRBV7-2|TRBJ2-1|.|.
TGTGCCAGCAGCTTAGCCCCCCTCCTGCAGGGTTTCGATGAGCAGTTCTTC
CASSLAPLLQGFDEQFF
>TRBV20-1|TRBJ1-6|TRBD1|few
TGCAGTGCTCAAGCGGCCACAGGGGAAAATTCACCCCTCCACTTT
CSAQAATGENSPLHF
>TRBV7-6|TRBJ1-3|.|few
TGTGCCAGCAGCTTGCTCAGCTCTGGAAACACCATATATTTT
CASSLLSSGNTIYF
>TRBV7-2|TRBJ1-2|.|few
TGTGCCAGCAGCCTCTATGCAGGGAAAAACTATGGCTACACCTTC
CASSLYAGKNYGYTF
>TRBV20-1|TRBJ2-7|TRBD2|.
TGCAGTGCCCAACCGCGGGGGGCTGGAGAGCAGTACTTC
CSAQPRGAGEQYF
>TRBV9|TRBJ2-2|TRBD1|.
TGTGCCAGCAGCGTTAGGGGGCTCAACACCGGGGAGCTGTTTTTT
CASSVRGLNTGELFF
>TRBV4-1|TRBJ1-5|.|.
TGCGCCAGCAGCCAACAGTGGGGGGGTTATCAGCCCCAGCATTTT
CASSQQWGGYQPQHF
>TRBV6-4|TRBJ2-3|.|few
TGTGCCAGCAGTGCTTGGGGGGCTCCCACAGATACGCAGTATTTT
CASSAWGAPTDTQYF
>TRBV25-1|TRBJ1-4|.|.
TGTGCCAGCAGTGAAGGCCGATCAACTAATGAAAAACTGTTTTTT
CASSEGRSTNEKLFF
>TRBV6-5|TRBJ2-2|TRBD2|.
TGTGCCAGCAGTCGGACTAGCGGGGGCCTGAACACCGGGGAGCTGTTTTTT
CASSRTSGGLNTGELFF
>TRBV30|TRBJ2-2|.|few
TGTGCCTGGAGTGTCCAGCCGAACACCGGGGAGCTGTTTTTT
CAWSVQPNTGELFF
>TRBV4-1|TRBJ2-3|.|.
TGCGCCAGCAGCCATGGACCCGGTGGGAGCACAGATACGCAGTATTTT
CASSHGPGGSTDTQYF
>TRBV19|TRBJ1-3|.|.
TGTGCCAGTAGTGAAGTGACTGGAAACACCATATATTTT
CASSEVTGNTIYF
>TRBV7-9|TRBJ1-1|.|.
TGTGCCAGCACTTACGGATTTGAAGCTTTCTTT
CASTYGFEAFF
>TRBV5-1|TRBJ1-2|.|.
TGCGCCAGCAGCGCCAGATGGGCGGATGGCTACACCTTC
CASSARWADGYTF
>TRBV5-5|TRBJ2-2|TRBD1|.
TGTGCCATCTCCACAGGGGCGAACACCGGGGAGCTGTTTTTT
CAISTGANTGELFF
>TRBV12-3/TRBV12-4|TRBJ2-7|TRBD1|few
TGTGCCAGCAGCCCGGGACAGGGGTCCGCCTACGAGCAGTACTTC
CASSPGQGSAYEQYF
>TRBV20-1|TRBJ2-1|TRBD2|.
TGCAGTGTTGGACCATTTGTAGCGGGGTCCGCCCACAATGAGCAGTTCTTC
CSVGPFVAGSAHNEQFF
>TRBV7-2|TRBJ1-5|TRBD1|few
TGTGCCAGCAGCATCTCCGGGACAGCTAATCAGCCCCAGCATTTT
CASSISGTANQPQHF
>TRBV12-3/TRBV12-4|TRBJ2-2|TRBD1|many
TGTGCCAGCAAGAGGGACAGGCCCTTCCTCACCGGGGAGCTGTTTTTT
CASKRDRPFLTGELFF
>TRBV20-1|TRBJ2-3|TRBD2|many
TGCAGTGCTAGAGATCCAGCGGGGAGATCCAGTAAGACAGATACGCAGTATTTT
CSARDPAGRSSKTDTQYF
>TRBV28|TRBJ2-3|.|.
TGTGCCAGCAGTGCTGAACAGGGATCTAGCACAGATACGCAGTATTTT
CASSAEQGSSTDTQYF
>TRBV7-9|TRBJ1-1|.|.
TGTGCCAGCAGCCCGGGACCCCGAGAAGCTTTCTTT
CASSPGPREAFF